The sequence of this TCR beta chain was determined in a study of T cell repertoires in cytomegalovirus infection. Study background: Newly reported HLA-C-restricted and thoroughly characterized HLA-B-restricted CMV epitopes were employed. Public TCR beta signatures were indicative of both CMV infection and a matching HLA type.

One entry per CDR3 protein, called by TCRdb with MiXCR from the reads. In the table there are hundreds of thousands of distinct CDR3 sequences, 33% of which are singletons. Turning to this clonotype: What it recognizes is unknown.

Notes on the study in general: The study found HLA-C-restricted CMV-specific TCR beta clonotypes dominating the ex vivo response. There were carriers of CMV plus the relevant HLA, and cumulative public TCR beta family frequency identified them.

The V end lost 0 bases, the J end lost 3 bases, and 15 bases lay between the germline ends. Germline V lookup: CDR1 LGHNA, CDR2 YSLEER. The CDR3 totals 17 residues. Sequencing used cultured PBMCs, obtained from culture after CMV antigen stimulation. The V call is TRBV4-3, the J call TRBJ1-3; D gene unclear. The clonotype was recovered from a human donor in good health (CMV status not recorded). Some clones in this sample may be carry-over from other donors' samples. The CDR3 is CASSQDEGRIDGNTIYF. The CDR3, as DNA: TGCGCCAGCAGCCAAGATGAAGGAAGGATTGATGGAAACACCATATATTTT.